This T cell receptor (beta chain) was observed in a study of cytomegalovirus exposure and HLA in healthy donors. For the study at large: HLA-typed donors were the source of about 85 million unique TCRs, which an early data release held.

13 Jbeta primers and 60 Vbeta primers were used for the PCR. The data were produced by immunoSEQ multiplex PCR, yet TCRdb's version contains in-frame clones alone and is incomplete. The sample carries roughly 160,000 clones, about 71% recorded once. This CDR3 spans 14 amino acids. V was cut by 3 bases and J by 4 bases, with 12 bases left in between. From germline, CDR1 is LGHNA and CDR2 YSLEER. A note on this clone: This CDR3 is also generated by other DNA sequences in the sample.

Sequenced sample: PBMCs. This clonotype originated in a woman aged 25 to 39 in good health and CMV-seronegative. V gene TRBV4-3 combines with J gene TRBJ1-2; D perhaps matches TRBD1 (5 bases). The DNA of the CDR3 is TGCGCCAGCAGCCAGAATACAGGCGCCTATGGCTACACCTTC. Translated: CASSQNTGAYGYTF.